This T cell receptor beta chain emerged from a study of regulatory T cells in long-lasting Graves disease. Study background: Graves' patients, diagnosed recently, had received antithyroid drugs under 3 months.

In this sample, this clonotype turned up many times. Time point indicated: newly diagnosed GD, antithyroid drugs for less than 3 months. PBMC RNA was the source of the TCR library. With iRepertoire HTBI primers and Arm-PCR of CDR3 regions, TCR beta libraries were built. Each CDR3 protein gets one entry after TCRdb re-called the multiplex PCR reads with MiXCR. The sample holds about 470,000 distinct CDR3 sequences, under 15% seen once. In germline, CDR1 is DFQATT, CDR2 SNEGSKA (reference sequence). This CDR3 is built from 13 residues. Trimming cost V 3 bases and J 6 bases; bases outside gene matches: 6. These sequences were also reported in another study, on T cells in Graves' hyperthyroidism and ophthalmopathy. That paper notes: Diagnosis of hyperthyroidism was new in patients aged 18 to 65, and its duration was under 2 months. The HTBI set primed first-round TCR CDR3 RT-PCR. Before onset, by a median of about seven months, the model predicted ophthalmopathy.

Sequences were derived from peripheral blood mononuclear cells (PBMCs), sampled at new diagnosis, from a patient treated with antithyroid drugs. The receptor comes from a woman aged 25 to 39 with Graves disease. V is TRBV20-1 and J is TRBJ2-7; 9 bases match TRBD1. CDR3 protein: CSARWDRVVEQYF. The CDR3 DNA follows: TGCAGTGCTAGGTGGGACAGGGTGGTCGAGCAGTACTTC.